This T cell receptor beta chain was observed in a study of shared clonotypes between healthy human individuals. Study outcomes and limitations: Sorted-subset sequencing, rarefaction showed, was incomplete despite large depth.

Once extracted for a subset, genomic DNA was divided evenly among several immunoSEQ plates. It was 200 to 250 ng DNA, 25,000 to 35,000 T cell genomes, that sorted-subset replicate PCRs used. TCRdb's copy holds only in-frame clones and misses some; the assay was immunoSEQ multiplex PCR. This sample has millions of clones, with 90% to 95% found just once. Each of the donors was a healthy adult who was HIV-negative and had not had a recent acute infection or vaccination. This CDR3 spans 16 amino acids. Note on this clone: Antigen specificity is unknown.

Sequencing was done on a sample of naive CD4+ T cells sorted from blood. Indicated subset: CD45RA+ positively selected. This receptor was obtained from a man aged 18 to 29 in good health. The chain uses TRBV1 and TRBJ2-3; the DNA was not used to check the table's D call, TRBD2. TRBV1 is termed a pseudogene. The CDR3 nucleotides are TGCACCAGCAGCCACCTACCGGGGGGGCGGACAGATACGCAGTATTTT. Translating it yields CTSSHLPGGRTDTQYF.